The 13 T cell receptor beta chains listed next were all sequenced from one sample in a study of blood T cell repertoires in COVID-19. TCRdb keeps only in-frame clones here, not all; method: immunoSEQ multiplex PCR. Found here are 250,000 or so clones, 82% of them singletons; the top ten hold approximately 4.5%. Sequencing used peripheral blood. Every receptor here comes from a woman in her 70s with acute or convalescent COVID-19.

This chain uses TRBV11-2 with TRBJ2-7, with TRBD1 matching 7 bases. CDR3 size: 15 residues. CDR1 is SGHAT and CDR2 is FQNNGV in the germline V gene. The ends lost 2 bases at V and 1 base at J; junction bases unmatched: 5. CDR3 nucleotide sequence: TGTGCCAGCAGCTTAAAAACAGGGGAGTCCTACGAGCAGTACTTC. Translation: CASSLKTGESYEQYF. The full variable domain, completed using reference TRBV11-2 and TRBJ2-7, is EAGVAQSPRYKIIEKRQSVAFWCNPISGHATLYWYQQILGQGPKLLIQFQNNGVVDDSQLPKDRFSAERLKGVDSTLKIQPAKLEDSAVYLCASSLKTGESYEQYFGPGTRLTVT.

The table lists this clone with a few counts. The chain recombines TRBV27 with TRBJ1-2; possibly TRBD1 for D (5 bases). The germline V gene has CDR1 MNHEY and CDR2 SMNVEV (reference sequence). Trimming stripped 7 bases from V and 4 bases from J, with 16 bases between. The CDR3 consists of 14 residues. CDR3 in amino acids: CASTPRDGRYGYTF. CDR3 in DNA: TGTGCCAGCACCCCCAGGGATGGGCGCTATGGCTACACCTTC.

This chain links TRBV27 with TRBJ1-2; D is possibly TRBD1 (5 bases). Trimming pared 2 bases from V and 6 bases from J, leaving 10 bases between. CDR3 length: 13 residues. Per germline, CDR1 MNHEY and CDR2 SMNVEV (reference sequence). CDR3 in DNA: TGTGCCAGCAGTTTAGGGGGGTTCGATGGCTACACCTTC. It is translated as CASSLGGFDGYTF.

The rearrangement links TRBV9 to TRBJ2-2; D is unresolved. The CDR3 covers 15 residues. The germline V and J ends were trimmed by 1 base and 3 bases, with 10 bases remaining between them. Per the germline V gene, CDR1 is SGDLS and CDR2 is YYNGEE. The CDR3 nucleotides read TGTGCCAGCAGCGTAAGGCCTAGAGACACCGGGGAGCTGTTTTTT. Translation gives CASSVRPRDTGELFF.

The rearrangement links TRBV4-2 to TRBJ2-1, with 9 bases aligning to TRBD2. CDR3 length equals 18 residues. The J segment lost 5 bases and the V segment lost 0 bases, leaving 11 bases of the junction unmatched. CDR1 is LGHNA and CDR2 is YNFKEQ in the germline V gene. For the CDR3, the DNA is TGTGCCAGCAGCCAAGATCGGTGGGCGGGGGGGCGCCACAATGAGCAGTTCTTC. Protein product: CASSQDRWAGGRHNEQFF.

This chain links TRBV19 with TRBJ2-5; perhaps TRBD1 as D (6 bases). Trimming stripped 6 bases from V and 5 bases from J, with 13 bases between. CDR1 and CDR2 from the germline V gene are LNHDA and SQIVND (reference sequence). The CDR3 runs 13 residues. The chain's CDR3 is CASSRGPAETQYF. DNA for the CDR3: TGTGCCAGTAGCAGGGGCCCCGCCGAGACCCAGTACTTC.

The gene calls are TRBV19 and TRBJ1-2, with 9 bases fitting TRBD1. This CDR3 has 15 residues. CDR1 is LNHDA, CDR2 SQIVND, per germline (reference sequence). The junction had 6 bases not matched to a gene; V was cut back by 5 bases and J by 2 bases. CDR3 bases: TGTGCCAGTAGTGACGACAGGGGGGCGAACTATGGCTACACCTTC. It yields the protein CASSDDRGANYGYTF.

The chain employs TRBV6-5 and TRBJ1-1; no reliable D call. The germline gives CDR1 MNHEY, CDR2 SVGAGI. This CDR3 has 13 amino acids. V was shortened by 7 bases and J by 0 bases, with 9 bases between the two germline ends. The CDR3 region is CASIELLNTEAFF. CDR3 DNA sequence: TGTGCCAGCATAGAACTTCTGAACACTGAAGCTTTCTTT.

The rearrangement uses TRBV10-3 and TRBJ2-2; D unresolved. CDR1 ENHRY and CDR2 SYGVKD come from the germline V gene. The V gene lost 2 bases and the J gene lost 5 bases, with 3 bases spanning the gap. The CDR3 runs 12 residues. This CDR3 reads CAISETTGELFF. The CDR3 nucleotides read TGTGCCATCAGTGAGACAACCGGGGAGCTGTTTTTT.

CDR3 DNA sequence: TGTGCCAGTAGTCCAAAGGGCGGGACAGGGATGGAGACCCAGTACTTC. This sequence encodes CASSPKGGTGMETQYF. V and J are TRBV19 and TRBJ2-5, with 9 nucleotides matching TRBD1. CDR1 is LNHDA, CDR2 SQIVND, per germline (reference sequence). The CDR3 is made up of 16 amino acids. Unmatched junction bases numbered 12, after V lost 5 bases and J lost 5 bases.

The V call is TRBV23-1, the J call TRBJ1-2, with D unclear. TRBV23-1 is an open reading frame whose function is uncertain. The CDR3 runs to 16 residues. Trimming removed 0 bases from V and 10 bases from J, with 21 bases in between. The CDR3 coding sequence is TGCGCCAGCAGTCAATCGACCCCTACCAGTGAGGGCGACTACACCTTC. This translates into CASSQSTPTSEGDYTF.

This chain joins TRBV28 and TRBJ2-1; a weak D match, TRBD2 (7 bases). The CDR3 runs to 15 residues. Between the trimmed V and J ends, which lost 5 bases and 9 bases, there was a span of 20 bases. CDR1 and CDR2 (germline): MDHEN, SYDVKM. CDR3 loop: CASSRAGGAHGEQFF. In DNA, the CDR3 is TGTGCCAGCAGTCGGGCTGGGGGGGCCCACGGTGAGCAGTTCTTC.

In nucleotides, the CDR3 is TGTGCCAGCACCGGGACAGCCTTGGGTGGCTACACCTTC. As protein: CASTGTALGGYTF. This rearrangement joins TRBV12-3 or TRBV12-4 to TRBJ1-2; 7 bases line up with TRBD1. V gave up 7 bases and J gave up 7 bases; unmatched junction bases: 9. This CDR3 is built from 13 residues.